Each of the 5 T cell receptor beta chains below was sequenced from the same sample in a study of blood T cell repertoires in COVID-19. The assay was immunoSEQ multiplex PCR, and TCRdb's table has in-frame clones only and misses some. The table has fewer than 300,000 clones, 80% to 90% seen once. The sequenced sample consisted of PBMCs or T cells enriched from blood (not recorded which). Receptors were obtained from a man aged 40-55 years who had recovered from COVID-19.

The genes are TRBV7-3 and TRBJ2-7; tentative D call: TRBD1 (5 bases). V lost 5 bases and J 6 bases, leaving 11 bases between the germline ends. From germline, CDR1 is SGHTA and CDR2 FQGTGA. CDR3 length equals 12 residues. The CDR3 spells CASSPRVGEQYF. CDR3 in DNA: TGTGCCAGCAGCCCCAGGGTGGGCGAGCAGTACTTC.

V usage is TRBV28 and J usage is TRBJ1-1; D is unclear. CDR1 is MDHEN, CDR2 SYDVKM, per germline. This CDR3 is built from 15 residues. Trimming pared 1 base from V and 4 bases from J, leaving 13 bases between. CDR3 sequence (DNA): TGTGCCAGCAGTTTATTCCGGGGTGGGAGCACTGAAGCTTTCTTT. Its translation: CASSLFRGGSTEAFF.

J is TRBJ1-3 and V is TRBV19; 8 nucleotides align to TRBD1. CDR3 length: 15 amino acids. The junction had 6 bases not matched to a gene; V was cut back by 4 bases and J by 4 bases. Looked up from germline, CDR1 is LNHDA and CDR2 is SQIVND (reference sequence). CDR3 sequence reads: CASSKPGGAGNTIYF. The CDR3 DNA reads TGTGCCAGTAGTAAGCCAGGGGGCGCGGGAAACACCATATATTTT.

J is TRBJ2-1 and V is TRBV19; D possibly corresponds to TRBD2 (6 bases). The CDR3 runs 14 residues. V shed 6 bases and J shed 7 bases, with 16 bases lying between them. CDR1 is LNHDA, CDR2 SQIVND, per germline (reference sequence). The CDR3 reads CASSRLEGRNEQFF. CDR3 in DNA: TGTGCCAGTAGCCGTCTAGAGGGGAGGAATGAGCAGTTCTTC.

The rearrangement joins TRBV19 to TRBJ1-5, with 7 bases lining up with TRBD1. V trimming: 5 bases; J trimming: 0 bases; junction bases outside the gene matches: 4. Germline-derived CDR1 and CDR2 are LNHDA and SQIVND (reference sequence). This CDR3 is built from 15 residues. CDR3 coding DNA: TGTGCCAGTAGTCCGACAGGGAATAGCAATCAGCCCCAGCATTTT. This sequence encodes CASSPTGNSNQPQHF.